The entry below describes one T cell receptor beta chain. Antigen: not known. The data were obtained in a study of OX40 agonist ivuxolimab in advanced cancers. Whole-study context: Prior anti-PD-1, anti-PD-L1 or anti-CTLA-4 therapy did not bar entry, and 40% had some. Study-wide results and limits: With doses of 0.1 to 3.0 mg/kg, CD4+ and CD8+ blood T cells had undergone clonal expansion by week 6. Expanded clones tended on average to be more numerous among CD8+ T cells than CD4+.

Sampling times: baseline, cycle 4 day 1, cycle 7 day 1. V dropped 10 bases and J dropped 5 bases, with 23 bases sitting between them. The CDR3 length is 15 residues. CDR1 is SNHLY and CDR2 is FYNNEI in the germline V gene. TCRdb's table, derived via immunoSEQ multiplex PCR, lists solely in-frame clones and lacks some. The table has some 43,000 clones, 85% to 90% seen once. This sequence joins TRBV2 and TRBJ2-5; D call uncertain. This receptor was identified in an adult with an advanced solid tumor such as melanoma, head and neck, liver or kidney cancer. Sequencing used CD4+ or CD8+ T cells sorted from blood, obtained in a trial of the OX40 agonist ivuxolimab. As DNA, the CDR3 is TGTGCCACAGGACGAATGGGCCTGATCGGGGAGACCCAGTACTTC. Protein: CATGRMGLIGETQYF.